This TCR beta chain was recorded in a study of T cell responses to AZD1222 COVID-19 vaccine. Germline V gene data show CDR1 as SNHLY and CDR2 as FYNNEI. The J segment lost 5 bases and the V segment lost 6 bases, leaving 9 bases of the junction unmatched. The length of the CDR3 is 14 residues. The repertoire was sequenced with immunoSEQ multiplex PCR; TCRdb's copy has only in-frame clones and lacks some. The sample shows 90,000 to 150,000 clones, over 75% of them seen only once. The sample holds a few counts of this clone. This material consisted of peripheral blood, taken on day 0 of AZD1222 vaccination. The rearrangement uses TRBV2 and TRBJ1-1; 7 nucleotides agree with TRBD1. The receptor was isolated from an adult in good health. This CDR3 is CASRDDSTGTEAFF. CDR3 sequence (DNA): TGTGCCAGCAGGGACGATTCGACAGGGACTGAAGCTTTCTTT.